This TCR beta chain was captured in a study of T cell changes during pregnancy in multiple sclerosis. The method was immunoSEQ multiplex PCR; TCRdb's version includes in-frame clones alone and lacks a portion of them. The sample shows some 70,000 clones, roughly 92% of them seen only once. The input for sequencing was CD8+ T cells from peripheral blood mononuclear cells, taken in the third trimester of pregnancy. This clonotype was sampled from a female donor in good health, enrolled as a control in a pregnancy study.

The CDR3 DNA sequence: TGTGCCAGTAGTGTACTAGTTCATGGAGATACGCAGTATTTT. This codes for CASSVLVHGDTQYF. The gene calls are TRBV19 and TRBJ2-3, with D perhaps TRBD2 (5 bases). The germline V and J ends were trimmed by 5 bases and 5 bases, with 14 bases remaining between them. CDR1 is LNHDA and CDR2 is SQIVND in the germline V gene (reference sequence). The length of the CDR3 is 14 residues.